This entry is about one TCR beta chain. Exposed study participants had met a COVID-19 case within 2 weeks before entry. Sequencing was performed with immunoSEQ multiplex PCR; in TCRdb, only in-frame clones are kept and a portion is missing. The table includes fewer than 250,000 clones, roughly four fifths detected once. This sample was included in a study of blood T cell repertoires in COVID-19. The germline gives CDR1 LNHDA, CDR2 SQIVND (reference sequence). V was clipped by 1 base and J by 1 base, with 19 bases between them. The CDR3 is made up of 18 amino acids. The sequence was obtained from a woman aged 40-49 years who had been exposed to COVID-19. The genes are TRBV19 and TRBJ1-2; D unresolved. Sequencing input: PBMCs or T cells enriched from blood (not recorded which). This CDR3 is CASSIGWSTGEINYGYTF. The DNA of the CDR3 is TGTGCCAGTAGTATAGGATGGAGTACCGGGGAGATTAACTATGGCTACACCTTC.